The sequence of this TCR beta chain was determined in a study of cytomegalovirus exposure and HLA in healthy donors. Details on this clone: Its cognate antigen is unknown.

Regarding the study as a whole: Among the sequence variants, a highly shared cluster was likely an artifact of sequencing. Most TCR sequences proved rare, with some public TCRs found in many donors. Most CMV-associated TCR beta chains were later found to appear HLA-restricted. When a later analysis compared HLA-associated TCR beta chains with equally common others, the HLA-associated chains turned out to be more clonally expanded and to have lower generation probabilities.

This CDR3 has 15 amino acids. The germline gives CDR1 KGHSH, CDR2 LQKENI. Trimming took off 2 bases at V and 11 bases at J, with 21 bases between the two ends. Vbeta (60) and Jbeta (13) primers were used in the PCR. The repertoire was sequenced with immunoSEQ multiplex PCR; TCRdb's copy has only in-frame clones and lacks some. The sample lists about 140,000 clones, around four fifths seen once, with less than 1.5% in the top ten. The V call is TRBV18, the J call TRBJ1-2, with D perhaps TRBD1 (6 bases). Material for sequencing was PBMCs. This sequence was found in a male donor in good health and CMV-seropositive. CDR3: CASSPNTGRALDYTF. CDR3 coding DNA: TGTGCCAGCTCACCAAACACAGGGCGGGCTCTTGATTACACCTTC. The full variable domain, its missing parts supplied by reference TRBV18 and TRBJ1-2, is NAGVMQNPRHLVRRRGQEARLRCSPMKGHSHVYWYRQLPEEGLKFMVYLQKENIIDESGMPKERFSAEFPKEGPSILRIQQVVRGDSAAYFCASSPNTGRALDYTFGSGTRLTVV.